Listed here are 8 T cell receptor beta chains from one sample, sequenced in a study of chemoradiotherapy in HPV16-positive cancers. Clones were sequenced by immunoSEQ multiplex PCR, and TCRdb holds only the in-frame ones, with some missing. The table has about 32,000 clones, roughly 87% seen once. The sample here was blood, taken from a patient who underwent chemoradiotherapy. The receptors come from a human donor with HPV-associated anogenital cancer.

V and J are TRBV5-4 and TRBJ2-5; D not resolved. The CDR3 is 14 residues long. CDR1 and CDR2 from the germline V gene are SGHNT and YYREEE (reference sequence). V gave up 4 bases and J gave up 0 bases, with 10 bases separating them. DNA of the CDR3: TGTGCCAGCAGCCCCGGACCCGACCAAGAGACCCAGTACTTC. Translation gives CASSPGPDQETQYF. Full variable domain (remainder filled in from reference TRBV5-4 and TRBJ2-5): ETGVTQSPTHLIKTRGQQVTLRCSSQSGHNTVSWYQQALGQGPQFIFQYYREEENGRGNFPPRFSGLQFPNYSSELNVNALELDDSALYLCASSPGPDQETQYFGPGTRLLVL.

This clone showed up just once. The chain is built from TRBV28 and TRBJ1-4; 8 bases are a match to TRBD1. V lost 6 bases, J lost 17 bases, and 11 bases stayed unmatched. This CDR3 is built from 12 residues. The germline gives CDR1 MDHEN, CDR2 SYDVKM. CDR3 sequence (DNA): TGTGCCAGCAGCCTGATTGGACAGGGTGTATTTTTT. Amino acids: CASSLIGQGVFF.

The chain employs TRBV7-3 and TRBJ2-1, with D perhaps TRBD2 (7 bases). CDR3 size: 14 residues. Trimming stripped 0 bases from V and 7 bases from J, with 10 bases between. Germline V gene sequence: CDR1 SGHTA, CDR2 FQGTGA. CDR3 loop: CASSLTGGDNEQFF. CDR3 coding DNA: TGTGCCAGCAGCTTAACAGGGGGGGATAATGAGCAGTTCTTC.

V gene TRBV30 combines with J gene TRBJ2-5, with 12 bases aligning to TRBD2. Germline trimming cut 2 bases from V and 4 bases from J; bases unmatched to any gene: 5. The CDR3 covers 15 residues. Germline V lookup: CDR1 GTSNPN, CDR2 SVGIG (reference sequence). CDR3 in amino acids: CAWSSGLAGPETQYF. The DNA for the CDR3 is TGTGCCTGGAGTAGTGGACTAGCGGGACCAGAGACCCAGTACTTC.

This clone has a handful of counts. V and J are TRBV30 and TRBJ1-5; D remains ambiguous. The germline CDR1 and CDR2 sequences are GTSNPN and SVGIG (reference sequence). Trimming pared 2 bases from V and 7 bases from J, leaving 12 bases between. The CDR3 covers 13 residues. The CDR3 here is CAWSSKGSQPQHF. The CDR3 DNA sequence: TGTGCCTGGAGTAGCAAAGGCAGCCAGCCCCAGCATTTT.

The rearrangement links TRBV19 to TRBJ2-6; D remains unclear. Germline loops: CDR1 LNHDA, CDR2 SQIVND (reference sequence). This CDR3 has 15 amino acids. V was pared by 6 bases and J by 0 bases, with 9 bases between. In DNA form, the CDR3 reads TGTGCCAGTAGACAAGACAACTCTGGGGCCAACGTCCTGACTTTC. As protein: CASRQDNSGANVLTF.

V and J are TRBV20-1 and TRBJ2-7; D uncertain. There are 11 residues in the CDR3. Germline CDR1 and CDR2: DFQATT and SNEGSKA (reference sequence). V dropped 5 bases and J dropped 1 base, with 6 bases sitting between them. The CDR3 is CSASPSYEQYF. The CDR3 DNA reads TGCAGTGCTTCCCCGTCCTACGAGCAGTACTTC.

Written as DNA, the CDR3 is TGTGCCAGCAGCCCGCCGGGGGTTGGAAACACCATATATTTT. Its protein is CASSPPGVGNTIYF. The rearrangement links TRBV28 to TRBJ1-3; the D gene is possibly TRBD1 (5 bases). Germline CDR1 and CDR2: MDHEN and SYDVKM. This CDR3 spans 14 amino acids. With 6 bases removed from V and 3 bases from J, the gap between germline ends came to 12 bases.